Included here is one T cell receptor beta chain sequence, with context. Its antigen remains unidentified. This CDR3 has 16 residues. Trimming removed 4 bases from V and 4 bases from J, with 20 bases in between. Per the germline V gene, CDR1 is SGHRS and CDR2 is YFSETQ. The data are from a study of circulating tumor DNA in untreated peripheral T-cell lymphoma. The study, taken as a whole, reports: In about four fifths of patients, tumor-specific clonotypes were identified.

The tumor tissue sample was taken at baseline before any treatment. TCRdb's table, derived via immunoSEQ multiplex PCR, lists solely in-frame clones and lacks some. The data show 2,500 to 3,500 clones, approximately 66% seen once. This clonotype was sampled from a human donor with peripheral T-cell lymphoma. Sequencing used tumor tissue. The chain employs TRBV5-1 and TRBJ1-2, with a weak D call TRBD1 (5 bases). The CDR3 DNA follows: TGCGCCAGCAGCCCTCAACCGGGACCCCTCGTCTATGGCTACACCTTC. This translates into CASSPQPGPLVYGYTF.